Sequencing of this TCR beta chain was carried out in a study of STAT5B mutations in CD4+ large granular lymphocyte leukemia. Findings and caveats of the study: TRBV06-family usage was enriched in top patient clones (8/27) versus controls (2/35).

V dropped 2 bases and J dropped 0; count of bases not matched to a gene: 2. CDR1 LNHDA and CDR2 SQIVND come from the germline V gene (reference sequence). The CDR3 contains 16 residues. Comments on this clone: Its target is not known.

Per the original methods: A productive frequency of 2.59 x 10-5 was the lowest detectable. Data came from immunoSEQ multiplex PCR; TCRdb stores just in-frame clones and leaves some out. The V and J calls and clone size come from that table; D and trimming were worked out from the DNA. The data show over 20,000 clones, around 81% seen once. The specimen sequenced was CD4+ T cells from blood buffy coats. This chain connects TRBV19 to TRBJ2-2; TRBD1 agrees at 8 bases. This receptor was identified in a human donor in good health. DNA for the CDR3: TGTGCCAGTAGTATACAGGGGGCCCCGAACACCGGGGAGCTGTTTTTT. Amino acids: CASSIQGAPNTGELFF.